This TCR beta chain derives from a study of CD8 T cells in ankylosing spondylitis. This clonotype was counted a few times. Its specificity is unknown. Study-wide points: Ankylosing spondylitis blood seemed to carry a telltale TCR beta motif made of under 10 highly homologous variants. Matched ankylosing spondylitis synovial fluid reportedly showed significant enrichment of disease-linked clones.

Quantitative 5'-RACE with molecular barcodes produced the TCR beta libraries. TCRdb reanalysed the 5' RACE reads using MiXCR and keeps one entry per CDR3 protein. The sample has about 340,000 distinct CDR3 sequences; under 8.5% are singletons. The source is a male donor with ankylosing spondylitis. The sequenced sample was blood, either unsorted or a sorted T cell fraction (not recorded which).

CDR3 sequence: CASGSWLDTQYF. The CDR3 DNA follows: TGTGCTAGTGGTTCCTGGCTAGATACGCAGTATTTT. This chain uses TRBV12-5 with TRBJ2-3, with D uncertain. Germline CDR1 LGHNT, CDR2 FRNRAP. CDR3 length: 12 amino acids. V was pared by 4 bases and J by 5 bases, with 7 bases between.